One sample yielded the 25 T cell receptor beta chains listed below, sequenced in a study of T cell responses to AZD1222 COVID-19 vaccine. Generated by immunoSEQ multiplex PCR, the TCRdb table keeps only in-frame clones and is missing some. The sample carries about 120,000 clones, 85% to 95% recorded once. The sequencing here drew on peripheral blood, taken on day 0 of AZD1222 vaccination. Every receptor here comes from an adult in good health.

V gene TRBV7-9 combines with J gene TRBJ2-3; weak D call: TRBD2 (6 bases). V was shortened by 1 base and J by 10 bases, with 9 bases between the two germline ends. The CDR3 spans 12 residues. Germline loops: CDR1 SEHNR, CDR2 FQNEAQ (reference sequence). CDR3 sequence: CASSLGLVAQYF. CDR3 bases: TGTGCCAGCAGCTTAGGACTAGTGGCGCAGTATTTT. Combining the CDR3 with reference TRBV7-9 and TRBJ2-3 gives the whole variable domain DTGVSQNPRHKITKRGQNVTFRCDPISEHNRLYWYRQTLGQGPEFLTYFQNEAQLEKSRLLSDRFSAERPKGSFSTLEIQRTEQGDSAMYLCASSLGLVAQYFGPGTRLTVL.

This clone was seen more than once but under ten times. The CDR3 loop reads CASSSRQPQHF. The DNA of the CDR3 is TGTGCCAGCAGCTCTCGACAGCCCCAGCATTTT. The chain is built from TRBV7-3 and TRBJ1-5, with D hard to call. This CDR3 is 11 amino acids long. The V gene lost 4 bases and the J gene lost 7 bases, with 5 bases spanning the gap. Germline values: CDR1 SGHTA, CDR2 FQGTGA.

This sequence joins TRBV6-5 and TRBJ1-3; the match to TRBD1 covers 7 bases. V lost 2 bases and J lost 4; bases outside the gene matches: 8. The CDR3 is 16 amino acids. The germline CDR1 and CDR2 sequences are MNHEY and SVGAGI. CDR3 in DNA: TGTGCCAGCAGTTACACTACAGGGGATGGAGGAAACACCATATATTTT. Translated, it gives CASSYTTGDGGNTIYF.

The J gene is TRBJ1-2, the V gene TRBV6-6; D perhaps matches TRBD1 (6 bases). V dropped 6 bases and J dropped 5 bases, with 10 bases sitting between them. The germline CDR1 and CDR2 sequences are MNHNY and SVGAGI (reference sequence). CDR3 length: 12 amino acids. Here the CDR3 reads CASSLDRYGYTF. In nucleotides, the CDR3 is TGTGCCAGCAGCCTGGACAGATATGGCTACACCTTC.

The chain links TRBV10-3 to TRBJ2-5; possible D gene TRBD1, 6 bases. Trimming left V 3 bases short and J 5 bases short, with 16 bases between. The germline gives CDR1 ENHRY, CDR2 SYGVKD. CDR3 length equals 15 residues. DNA of the CDR3: TGTGCCATCAGTGAAGGGGACAACGGGCGGGAGACCCAGTACTTC. Residues: CAISEGDNGRETQYF.

The rearrangement joins TRBV5-6 to TRBJ1-5; 9 positions match TRBD1. Germline CDR1 and CDR2: SGHDT and YYEEEE. J was trimmed by 2 bases and V by 4 bases; bases with no gene match: 1. The length of the CDR3 is 14 residues. CDR3 bases: TGTGCCAGCAGCCGGGACAGGGGCAATCAGCCCCAGCATTTT. Encoded protein: CASSRDRGNQPQHF.

The V gene is TRBV5-6, the J gene TRBJ2-7, with 10 nucleotides matching TRBD2. The CDR3 sequence is 14 residues long. V trimming: 3 bases; J trimming: 4 bases; junction bases outside the gene matches: 4. In germline, CDR1 is SGHDT, CDR2 YYEEEE. The CDR3 DNA reads as TGTGCCAGCAGCTCTGGGACTAGCGTGTACGAGCAGTACTTC. Protein sequence: CASSSGTSVYEQYF.

The genes are TRBV9 and TRBJ2-3; D could derive from TRBD1 or TRBD2 (5 bases each). The germline gives CDR1 SGDLS, CDR2 YYNGEE. This CDR3 comprises 16 residues. V lost 1 base, J lost 0 bases, and 12 bases lay in between. Written as DNA, the CDR3 is TGTGCCAGCAGCGTATGGGACGGTTCGAGCACAGATACGCAGTATTTT. It encodes CASSVWDGSSTDTQYF.

The rearrangement joins TRBV12-3 or TRBV12-4 to TRBJ1-2, with a tentative D call TRBD1 (6 bases). V dropped 6 bases and J dropped 8 bases, with 16 bases sitting between them. The CDR3 runs to 13 residues. The CDR3 loop reads CASRGTKVKGYTF. In DNA, the CDR3 is TGTGCCAGCAGGGGGACAAAGGTGAAGGGCTACACCTTC.

The rearrangement links TRBV15 to TRBJ2-7; D is perhaps TRBD1 (8 bases). Germline CDR1 reads LNHNV; CDR2 reads YYDKDF (reference sequence). This CDR3 is built from 17 residues. Trimming took 0 bases from V and 3 from J, leaving 18 bases between them. CDR3 bases: TGTGCCACCAGCAGAGAGAGGGCAGGGGGCGGGAGCTACGAGCAGTACTTC. Encoded protein: CATSRERAGGGSYEQYF. The entire variable domain, with the rest obtained from reference TRBV15 and TRBJ2-7, is as follows: DAMVIQNPRYQVTQFGKPVTLSCSQTLNHNVMYWYQQKSSQAPKLLFHYYDKDFNNEADTPDNFQSRRPNTSFCFLDIRSPGLGDTAMYLCATSRERAGGGSYEQYFGPGTRLTVT.

The V and J genes are TRBV14 and TRBJ1-3, with D possibly being TRBD1 (6 bases). CDR1 is SGHDN and CDR2 is FVKESK in the germline V gene. V lost 6 bases, J lost 4 bases, and 10 bases lay in between. CDR3 size: 13 residues. The CDR3 protein is CASRRGSGNTIYF. The CDR3 DNA reads as TGTGCCAGCAGAAGGGGGTCCGGAAACACCATATATTTT.

The chain combines TRBV28 with TRBJ2-6; D unclear. CDR1 MDHEN and CDR2 SYDVKM come from the germline V gene. The CDR3 contains 15 residues. The germline V and J ends were trimmed by 2 bases and 1 base, with 6 bases remaining between them. The CDR3 DNA sequence: TGTGCCAGCAGTTTAGGGCGTTCTGGGGCCAACGTCCTGACTTTC. Amino acids: CASSLGRSGANVLTF.

This rearrangement joins TRBV10-1 to TRBJ2-1; D ambiguous. The V end was cut by 2 bases, the J end by 9 bases, with 11 bases between. Germline CDR1 is WNHNN and CDR2 is SYGVQD (reference sequence). The CDR3 extends over 13 amino acids. CDR3 amino acids: CASSEHRLSEQFF. The CDR3 nucleotides read TGCGCCAGCAGTGAGCATCGGTTAAGTGAGCAGTTCTTC.

The chain uses TRBV2 and TRBJ1-4; 7 positions agree with TRBD1. The CDR3 contains 15 residues. V lost 6 bases and J lost 5; bases outside the gene matches: 9. The germline V gene encodes CDR1 SNHLY and CDR2 FYNNEI. The CDR3 bases are TGTGCCAGCAGGTTGGGACAGCTGGGGAATGAAAAACTGTTTTTT. Translating gives CASRLGQLGNEKLFF.

This clone was detected only once. The V gene is TRBV20-1, the J gene TRBJ2-3, with D perhaps matching TRBD2 (6 bases). Trimming removed 3 bases at V and 6 bases at J, with 7 bases between. This CDR3 comprises 11 residues. Looked up from germline, CDR1 is DFQATT and CDR2 is SNEGSKA (reference sequence). The CDR3 is CSASRGDTQYF. The CDR3 DNA reads TGCAGTGCTAGTCGGGGGGATACGCAGTATTTT.

The chain couples TRBV3-1 (or the pseudogene TRBV3-2) to TRBJ2-7; the D gene is possibly TRBD2 (6 bases). V lost 1 base to trimming and J lost 4 bases, with 8 bases between them. This CDR3 contains 13 residues. The V gene's germline CDR1 is LGHDT and CDR2 YNNKEL (reference sequence). The CDR3 nucleotides are TGTGCCAGCAGCCAAGCCGGGACTTACGAGCAGTACTTC. It yields the protein CASSQAGTYEQYF.

The CDR3 DNA reads as TGTGCCAGCATTACCGACCGTTTAAGCGGTGAAAAACTGTTTTTT. Translation gives CASITDRLSGEKLFF. The chain links TRBV2 to TRBJ1-4, with D hard to call. CDR3 length equals 15 residues. Trimming took off 7 bases at V and 7 bases at J, with 19 bases between the two ends. Germline V gives CDR1 SNHLY, CDR2 FYNNEI.

The V call is TRBV5-1, the J call TRBJ1-1; D not certain. This CDR3 comprises 12 residues. Germline V gene sequence: CDR1 SGHRS, CDR2 YFSETQ. V lost 10 bases and J lost 1, with 11 bases in between. CDR3 in DNA: TGCGCCTCTGCCGCTGCGAACACTGAAGCTTTCTTT. It translates to CASAAANTEAFF. Full variable domain (missing parts from reference TRBV5-1 and TRBJ1-1): KAGVTQTPRYLIKTRGQQVTLSCSPISGHRSVSWYQQTPGQGLQFLFEYFSETQRNKGNFPGRFSGRQFSNSRSEMNVSTLELGDSALYLCASAAANTEAFFGQGTRLTVV.

V usage is TRBV28 and J usage is TRBJ1-2; TRBD1 might be the D (5 bases). The germline CDR1 and CDR2 sequences are MDHEN and SYDVKM. The CDR3 is made up of 15 amino acids. The ends were cut back, 6 bases at V and 3 bases at J, with 17 bases in the middle. CDR3 sequence reads: CASSSPGGADYGYTF. CDR3 nucleotides: TGTGCCAGCAGCTCTCCGGGTGGGGCGGACTATGGCTACACCTTC.

J is TRBJ2-6 and V is TRBV30, with 12 bases aligning to TRBD1. Trimming at V came to 5 bases and at J to 3 bases, leaving 14 bases not matched to a gene. The CDR3 consists of 19 residues. The V gene's germline CDR1 is GTSNPN and CDR2 SVGIG (reference sequence). The CDR3 DNA reads as TGTGCCTGGGTCCCCGGGACAGGGGGCCTTGCGGTTGGGGCCAACGTCCTGACTTTC. It translates to CAWVPGTGGLAVGANVLTF.

CDR3: CASSSQGSGNTIYF. The CDR3 DNA reads as TGTGCCAGCAGCTCACAGGGGTCTGGAAACACCATATATTTT. The chain has TRBV7-2 and TRBJ1-3; 7 bases align to TRBD1. CDR3 length equals 14 residues. V dropped 4 bases and J dropped 1; count of bases not matched to a gene: 1. The germline gives CDR1 SGHTA, CDR2 FQGNSA.

The chain recombines TRBV2 with TRBJ1-3; D ambiguous. Per the germline V gene, CDR1 is SNHLY and CDR2 is FYNNEI. The CDR3 runs 14 residues. Trimming took off 2 bases at V and 8 bases at J, with 13 bases between the two ends. In nucleotides, the CDR3 is TGTGCCAGCAGTGAACAAGGTCGCGTGGACACCATATATTTT. It codes for CASSEQGRVDTIYF.

The chain employs TRBV5-1 and TRBJ1-6; no clear D gene. The germline CDR1 and CDR2 sequences are SGHRS and YFSETQ. Trimming removed 1 base from V and 5 bases from J, with 4 bases in between. CDR3 length equals 13 residues. This CDR3 reads CASSLTDNSPLHF. The CDR3 region has the DNA TGCGCCAGCAGCTTGACGGATAATTCACCCCTCCACTTT.

V is TRBV10-1 and J is TRBJ2-7, with D perhaps TRBD1 or TRBD2 (5 bases each). This CDR3 has 16 residues. The germline V gene has CDR1 WNHNN and CDR2 SYGVQD (reference sequence). V was clipped by 0 bases and J by 0 bases, with 12 bases between them. The CDR3 here is CASSESGRQSSYEQYF. Here the CDR3 DNA reads TGCGCCAGCAGTGAGTCGGGACGCCAAAGCTCCTACGAGCAGTACTTC.

This clone was observed a few times. J is TRBJ1-5 and V is TRBV2, with D possibly TRBD1 on 5 matching bases. V was trimmed by 4 bases and J by 9 bases, leaving 16 bases between them. The V gene's germline CDR1 is SNHLY and CDR2 FYNNEI. The CDR3 length is 14 residues. The CDR3 nucleotides are TGTGCCAGCAGTGTCCCGGTCCAGGGTGTGCCCCAGCATTTT. It specifies CASSVPVQGVPQHF.